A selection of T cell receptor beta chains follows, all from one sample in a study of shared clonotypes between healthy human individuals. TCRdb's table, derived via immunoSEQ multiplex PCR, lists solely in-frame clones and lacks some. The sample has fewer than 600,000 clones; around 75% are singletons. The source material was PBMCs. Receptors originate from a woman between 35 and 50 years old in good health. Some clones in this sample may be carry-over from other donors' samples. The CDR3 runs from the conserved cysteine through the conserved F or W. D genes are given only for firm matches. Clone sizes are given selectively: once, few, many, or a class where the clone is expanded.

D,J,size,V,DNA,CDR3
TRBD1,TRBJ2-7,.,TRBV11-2,TGTGCCAGCAGCTCCCCGGGACAGGGGGCGGAAGAGCAGTACTTC,CASSSPGQGAEEQYF
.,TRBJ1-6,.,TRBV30,TGTGCCTGGGGGGCCGGGACCGATAATTCACCCCTCCACTTT,CAWGAGTDNSPLHF
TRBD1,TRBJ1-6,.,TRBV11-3,TGTGCCAGCAGCTTAGTCTCCATGACAGGGTCGAATTCACCCCTCCACTTT,CASSLVSMTGSNSPLHF
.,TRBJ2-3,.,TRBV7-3,TGTGCCAGCAGCTTAGAAGGGCTTACAGATACGCAGTATTTT,CASSLEGLTDTQYF
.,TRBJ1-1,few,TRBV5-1,TGCGCCAGCAGCTTATCGGATCGGGAAGCTTTCTTT,CASSLSDREAFF
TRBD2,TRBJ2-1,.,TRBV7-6,TGTGCCAGCAGCTTAGACGAGCGGGAGGGAGAGCAGTTCTTC,CASSLDEREGEQFF
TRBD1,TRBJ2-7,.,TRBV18,TGTGCCAGCGCAGAGACAGGGATTACCTACGAGCAGTACTTC,CASAETGITYEQYF
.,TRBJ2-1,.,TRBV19,TGTGCCAGTAGTACACACCTAGCGAGGTCCTACAATGAGCAGTTCTTC,CASSTHLARSYNEQFF
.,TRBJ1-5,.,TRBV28,TGTGCCAGCAGTTTTTTGGATAGCAATCAGCCCCAGCATTTT,CASSFLDSNQPQHF
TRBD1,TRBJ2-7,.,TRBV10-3,TGTGCCATCAGTGGGGACAGTTACGAGCAGTACTTC,CAISGDSYEQYF
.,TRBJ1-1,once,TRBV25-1,TGTGCCAGCAGTGAATGGAATCTGGGTTCCACTGAAGCTTTCTTT,CASSEWNLGSTEAFF
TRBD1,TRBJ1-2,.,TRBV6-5,TGTGCCAGCAGTACACGGACAGGGGGCGGGGGCTACACCTTC,CASSTRTGGGGYTF
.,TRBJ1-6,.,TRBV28,TGTGCCAGCATCCCCGGGGCGGGGAATTCACCCCTCCACTTT,CASIPGAGNSPLHF
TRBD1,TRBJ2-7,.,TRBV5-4,TGTGCCAGCAGCGCTCGGGACAGGGGGGCCGAGCAGTACTTC,CASSARDRGAEQYF
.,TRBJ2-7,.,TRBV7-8,TGTGCCAGCACCCAGGGCCCTAGCTTCTACGAGCAGTACTTC,CASTQGPSFYEQYF
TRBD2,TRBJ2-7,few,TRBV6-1,TGTGCCAGCAGTGATCGGGTAGCGGGAGCCTACGAGCAGTACTTC,CASSDRVAGAYEQYF
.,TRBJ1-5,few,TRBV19,TGTGCCAGTAGTACCCCGGGGCGCAATCAGCCCCAGCATTTT,CASSTPGRNQPQHF
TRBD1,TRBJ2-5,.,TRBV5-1,TGCGCCAGCAGCTTCGGGACAGGGCAAGAGACCCAGTACTTC,CASSFGTGQETQYF
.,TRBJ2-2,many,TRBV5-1,TGCGCCAGCAGCTCCCTAGCGTTAGGGGAGCTGTTTTTT,CASSSLALGELFF
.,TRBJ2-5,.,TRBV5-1,TGCGCCAGCATGGGGTACCAAGAGACCCAGTACTTC,CASMGYQETQYF
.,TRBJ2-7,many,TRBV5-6,TGTGCCAGCAGCTTCCCGGGTTCGGGGAAGGTGGGAGAGCAGTACTTC,CASSFPGSGKVGEQYF
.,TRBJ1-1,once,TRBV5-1,TGCGCCAGCAGCTTGGATGCCCGAACGAACACTGAAGCTTTCTTT,CASSLDARTNTEAFF
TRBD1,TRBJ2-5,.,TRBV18,TGTGCCAGCTCACCTCGGACAGGGGGAATGGAGACCCAGTACTTC,CASSPRTGGMETQYF
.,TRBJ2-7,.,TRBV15,TGTGCCACCAGCAGAGATAGAGGGGGGGCCGAGCAGTACTTC,CATSRDRGGAEQYF
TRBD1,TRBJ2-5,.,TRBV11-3,TGTGCCAGCAGCCAAGGCGGACAGGCAGAGACCCAGTACTTC,CASSQGGQAETQYF
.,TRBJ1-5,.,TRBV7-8,TGTGCCAGCAGCTTACGGGGTCATCGGCCCCAGCATTTT,CASSLRGHRPQHF